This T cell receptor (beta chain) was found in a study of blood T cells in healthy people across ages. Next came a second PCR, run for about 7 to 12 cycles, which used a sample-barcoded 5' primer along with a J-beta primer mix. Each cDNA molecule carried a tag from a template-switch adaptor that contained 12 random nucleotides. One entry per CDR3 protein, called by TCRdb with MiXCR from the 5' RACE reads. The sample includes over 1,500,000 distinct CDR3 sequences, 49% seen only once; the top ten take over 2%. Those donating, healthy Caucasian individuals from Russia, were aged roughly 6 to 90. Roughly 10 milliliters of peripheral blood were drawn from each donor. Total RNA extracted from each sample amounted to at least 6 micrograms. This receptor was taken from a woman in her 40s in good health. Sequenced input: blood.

DNA of the CDR3: TGTGCCAGCAGTGACCCGCCCCCCCAACTAACCACAGATACGCAGTATTTT. This translates into CASSDPPPQLTTDTQYF. V and J are TRBV12-3 or TRBV12-4 and TRBJ2-3; D unresolved. This CDR3 is 17 amino acids long. The V gene lost 5 bases and the J gene lost 2 bases, with 20 bases spanning the gap.